This T cell receptor beta chain was found in a study of blood T cell repertoires in COVID-19. This clone was detected only once. Clones were sequenced by immunoSEQ multiplex PCR, and TCRdb holds only the in-frame ones, with some missing. This table holds about 110,000 clones, approximately 85% found once. The sample comprised peripheral blood. The TCR comes from a woman in her sixties with acute or convalescent COVID-19.

The CDR3 reads CASSFGPGYSPLHF. CDR3 nucleotides: TGTGCCAGCAGCTTTGGACCAGGGTATTCACCCCTCCACTTT. The chain combines TRBV11-3 with TRBJ1-6; D perhaps matches TRBD1 (5 bases). The CDR3 is made up of 14 amino acids. Trimming shortened V by 3 bases and J by 8 bases, and 11 bases separated the two germline ends. CDR1 and CDR2 from the germline V gene are SGHNT and YENEEA.